Listed below are T cell receptor beta chains from one sample, sequenced in a study of blood T cell repertoires in COVID-19. Only in-frame clones appear in the TCRdb table, and some are missing; sequencing was by immunoSEQ multiplex PCR. The profile shows more than 250,000 clones, 70% to 90% of them singletons. The sample was peripheral blood. These receptors were collected from a man aged 60-69 years who had recovered from COVID-19. Both conserved end residues are trimmed from each CDR3. The order of the fields is clone size, V gene, J gene, CDR3 protein. Rows give clone size only sometimes, using once, few, many, or a class for an expanded clone.

clone_size: -
v_call: TRBV18
j_call: TRBJ1-3
cdr3_aa: ASSPRVGGNSGNTIY

clone_size: -
v_call: TRBV19
j_call: TRBJ2-7
cdr3_aa: ASSYRDRDYEQY

clone_size: -
v_call: TRBV12-3/TRBV12-4
j_call: TRBJ2-2
cdr3_aa: ASSLAGAGELF

clone_size: -
v_call: TRBV6-5
j_call: TRBJ2-1
cdr3_aa: ASSIQAVYNEQF

clone_size: -
v_call: TRBV12-3/TRBV12-4
j_call: TRBJ1-1
cdr3_aa: AGRQGSSEAF

clone_size: -
v_call: TRBV3-1/TRBV3-2
j_call: TRBJ2-1
cdr3_aa: ASSQETGEQF

clone_size: -
v_call: TRBV2
j_call: TRBJ2-2
cdr3_aa: ASSVQGVGTGELF

clone_size: -
v_call: TRBV6-4
j_call: TRBJ2-3
cdr3_aa: ASSDKPGDTQY

clone_size: few
v_call: TRBV28
j_call: TRBJ1-1
cdr3_aa: ASSLFGQGRGMV

clone_size: -
v_call: TRBV6-5
j_call: TRBJ1-5
cdr3_aa: ASTGQKAWNQPQH

clone_size: -
v_call: TRBV18
j_call: TRBJ1-6
cdr3_aa: ASSPVDRVQSPLH

clone_size: -
v_call: TRBV27
j_call: TRBJ1-5
cdr3_aa: ASSFTGQGRNQPQH

clone_size: -
v_call: TRBV29-1
j_call: TRBJ2-5
cdr3_aa: SVGEGRETQY

clone_size: -
v_call: TRBV3-1/TRBV3-2
j_call: TRBJ2-7
cdr3_aa: ASSQDRNSGASAYEQY

clone_size: once
v_call: TRBV11-2
j_call: TRBJ1-1
cdr3_aa: ASSLVGQSNTEAF

clone_size: -
v_call: TRBV11-2
j_call: TRBJ2-1
cdr3_aa: ASSHGGNEQF

clone_size: -
v_call: TRBV28
j_call: TRBJ1-6
cdr3_aa: ASSSTGLGSPLH

clone_size: -
v_call: TRBV19
j_call: TRBJ2-7
cdr3_aa: ASKGHNSYEQY

clone_size: -
v_call: TRBV28
j_call: TRBJ1-1
cdr3_aa: ASSSVGRGQMNTEAF

clone_size: -
v_call: TRBV4-2
j_call: TRBJ2-1
cdr3_aa: ASSPRLAGGPHEQF

clone_size: -
v_call: TRBV7-2
j_call: TRBJ1-2
cdr3_aa: ASRTTGGDYGYT

clone_size: few
v_call: TRBV12-3/TRBV12-4
j_call: TRBJ1-1
cdr3_aa: ASSFMRQSEAF

clone_size: -
v_call: TRBV9
j_call: TRBJ2-1
cdr3_aa: ASSVRSGREPEQF

clone_size: few
v_call: TRBV5-4
j_call: TRBJ2-7
cdr3_aa: ASSLGSGLSYEQY

clone_size: -
v_call: TRBV6-2/TRBV6-3
j_call: TRBJ2-7
cdr3_aa: ASSYSSYSYEQY

clone_size: -
v_call: TRBV6-5
j_call: TRBJ1-1
cdr3_aa: ASSYTGRSTEAF

clone_size: once
v_call: TRBV7-3
j_call: TRBJ2-3
cdr3_aa: ASSRGGGTDTQY